A selection of T cell receptor beta chains follows, all from one sample in a study of T cells in Graves' hyperthyroidism and ophthalmopathy. Via MiXCR, TCRdb re-called the multiplex PCR reads, giving one row per CDR3 protein. The sample lists about 660,000 distinct CDR3 sequences, less than 45% occurring once. Source material: peripheral blood or thyroid tissue (not recorded which). Receptor source: an adult man with Graves' disease, either hyperthyroidism or ophthalmopathy (not recorded which). Each CDR3 is given with its conserved first and last residue. The order of the fields is D gene, V gene, clone size, J gene, CDR3 protein, CDR3 DNA. The D gene is left open where the match is weak. The size of a clone is reported for some rows only, either as once, few or many, or as a class for expanded clones.

TRBD1	TRBV15	-	TRBJ1-1	CATSPRDRVDGEAFF	TGTGCCACCAGTCCCCGGGACAGGGTGGACGGGGAAGCTTTCTTT
TRBD1	TRBV29-1	-	TRBJ2-7	CSVGQGDRANEQYF	TGCAGCGTTGGTCAAGGGGACAGGGCGAACGAGCAGTACTTC
-	TRBV11-2	few	TRBJ1-1	CASSFYIGGLAIEAFF	TGTGCCAGCAGCTTTTATATTGGGGGGCTGGCGATTGAAGCTTTCTTT
-	TRBV7-9	-	TRBJ1-1	CASSPTFRRIEAFF	TGTGCCAGCAGCCCCACCTTTCGGCGGATTGAAGCTTTCTTT
-	TRBV10-2	-	TRBJ2-2	CASSVGRYTGELFF	TGCGCCAGCAGTGTAGGGAGATACACCGGGGAGCTGTTTTTT
-	TRBV29-1	-	TRBJ1-2	CSVQGGANYGYTF	TGCAGCGTCCAAGGAGGAGCTAACTATGGCTACACCTTC
-	TRBV7-9	-	TRBJ2-7	CASSSTGFRPQEQYF	TGTGCCAGCAGCTCCACAGGTTTCCGGCCTCAGGAGCAGTACTTC
TRBD1	TRBV10-3	many	TRBJ1-6	CAISRVDRDNSPLHF	TGTGCCATCAGCCGAGTTGACAGGGATAATTCACCCCTCCACTTT
-	TRBV7-2	many	TRBJ2-7	CASSSGRTSSYEQYF	TGTGCCAGCAGCTCCGGACGCACGAGCTCCTACGAGCAGTACTTC
-	TRBV7-9	-	TRBJ1-1	CASSLEGGVVTEAFF	TGTGCCAGCAGCTTGGAGGGGGGGGTCGTCACTGAAGCTTTCTTT
TRBD1	TRBV5-8	few	TRBJ2-5	CASSLQGAAQYF	TGTGCCAGCAGCTTACAGGGGGCGGCCCAGTACTTC
-	TRBV10-3	-	TRBJ1-4	CAISTGNGDEKLFF	TGTGCCATCAGTACAGGGAACGGGGATGAAAAACTGTTTTTT
TRBD1	TRBV15	-	TRBJ2-7	CATSGPGQVYEHYF	TGTGCCACCAGCGGCCCGGGACAGGTCTACGAGCACTACTTC
-	TRBV7-2	many	TRBJ1-2	CASSLEGGYTF	TGTGCCAGCAGCTTAGAGGGTGGCTACACCTTC
-	TRBV27	-	TRBJ2-3	CASSLGLARDTQYF	TGTGCCAGCAGTTTAGGGCTAGCAAGAGATACGCAGTATTTT
-	TRBV7-2	once	TRBJ1-5	CASSGAIGEGQPQHF	TGTGCCAGCAGCGGGGCTATCGGGGAGGGGCAGCCCCAGCATTTT
-	TRBV7-2	few	TRBJ1-4	CASSLGILATNEKLFF	TGTGCCAGCAGCTTAGGAATCCTGGCAACTAATGAAAAACTGTTTTTT
-	TRBV12-3/TRBV12-4	few	TRBJ1-4	CASSFGGLNVFF	TGTGCCAGCAGTTTCGGCGGGCTCAACGTATTTTTT
TRBD2	TRBV12-3/TRBV12-4	-	TRBJ2-2	CASSLGTSGRIGELFF	TGTGCCAGCAGTCTCGGGACTAGCGGGAGAATAGGGGAGCTGTTTTTT
TRBD2	TRBV20-1	-	TRBJ2-7	CSAATSGGASDEQYF	TGCAGTGCTGCAACTAGCGGGGGGGCCTCTGACGAGCAGTACTTC
-	TRBV2	-	TRBJ1-6	CASSEGDPNSPLHF	TGTGCCAGCAGTGAAGGGGACCCCAATTCACCCCTCCACTTT
-	TRBV15	-	TRBJ1-1	CAASSDWPMNTEAFF	TGTGCCGCCAGCAGTGATTGGCCAATGAACACTGAAGCTTTCTTT
-	TRBV20-1	many	TRBJ2-5	CSAPAAGQETQYF	TGCAGTGCCCCCGCGGCTGGGCAAGAGACCCAGTACTTC
-	TRBV3-1	-	TRBJ2-5	CASSQDQTQETQYF	TGTGCCAGCAGCCAAGATCAAACGCAAGAGACCCAGTACTTC
-	TRBV20-1	-	TRBJ2-5	CSTSRTDPRETQYF	TGCAGTACTAGCCGGACCGACCCCCGGGAGACCCAGTACTTC
-	TRBV2	many	TRBJ1-6	CASSVGPSAYPLHF	TGTGCCAGCAGTGTCGGCCCTAGCGCATATCCCCTCCACTTT
TRBD1	TRBV6-1	-	TRBJ1-1	CASSITGGTNTEAFF	TGTGCCAGCAGCATTACAGGGGGGACTAACACTGAAGCTTTCTTT
-	TRBV7-9	many	TRBJ1-1	CASSLELGNTEAFF	TGTGCCAGCAGCTTGGAATTGGGGAACACTGAAGCTTTCTTT
-	TRBV24-1	once	TRBJ1-4	CATSDWGTDEKLFF	TGTGCCACCAGTGATTGGGGTACGGACGAAAAACTGTTTTTT
TRBD1	TRBV10-3	-	TRBJ1-6	CAISGQGPNNSPLHF	TGTGCCATCAGCGGACAGGGCCCGAATAATTCACCCCTCCACTTT
-	TRBV15	-	TRBJ2-5	CATSRVLGTAGETQYF	TGTGCCACCAGCAGAGTGCTCGGGACAGCGGGGGAGACCCAGTACTTC
-	TRBV5-6	-	TRBJ1-4	CASSLFGTYEKLFF	TGTGCCAGCAGCTTGTTCGGGACTTATGAAAAACTGTTTTTT
TRBD1	TRBV10-3	many	TRBJ2-7	CAISQGQGGPYEQYF	TGTGCCATCAGTCAGGGACAGGGAGGCCCCTACGAGCAGTACTTC
-	TRBV7-6	many	TRBJ1-1	CASSPRLDTEAFF	TGTGCCAGCAGCCCCCGGCTAGACACTGAAGCTTTCTTT
TRBD1	TRBV20-1	-	TRBJ1-2	CSARLGTGDYGYTF	TGCAGTGCTAGATTAGGGACAGGGGACTATGGCTACACCTTC
TRBD2	TRBV7-9	few	TRBJ2-7	CASSPGGVSYEQYF	TGTGCCAGCAGCCCCGGGGGGGTCTCCTACGAGCAGTACTTC
-	TRBV24-1	-	TRBJ1-5	CATSGAGETYEQYFGQPQHF	-
TRBD2	TRBV29-1	many	TRBJ2-2	CSTSLLADTGELFF	TGCAGCACATCCTTGCTAGCGGACACCGGGGAGCTGTTTTTT
-	TRBV25-1	many	TRBJ1-4	CASQGLANEKLFF	TGTGCCAGCCAGGGGCTGGCTAATGAAAAACTGTTTTTT
-	TRBV12-3/TRBV12-4	-	TRBJ1-1	CASTRHGNTEAFF	TGTGCCAGCACCCGACATGGGAACACTGAAGCTTTCTTT
-	TRBV7-2	-	TRBJ1-1	CASSPSRRNTEAFF	TGTGCCAGCAGCCCCTCCCGACGGAACACTGAAGCTTTCTTT